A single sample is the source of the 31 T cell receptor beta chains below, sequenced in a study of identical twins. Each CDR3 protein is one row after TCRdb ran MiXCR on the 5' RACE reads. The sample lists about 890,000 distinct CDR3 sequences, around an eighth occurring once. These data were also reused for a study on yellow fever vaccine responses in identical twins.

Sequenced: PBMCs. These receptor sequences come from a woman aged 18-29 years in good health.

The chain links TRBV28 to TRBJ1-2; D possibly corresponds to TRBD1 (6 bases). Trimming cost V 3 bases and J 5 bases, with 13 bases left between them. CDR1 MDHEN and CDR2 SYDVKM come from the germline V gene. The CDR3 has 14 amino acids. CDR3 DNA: TGTGCCAGCAGTTTGCCCACAGGGTTTTATGGCTACACCTTC. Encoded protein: CASSLPTGFYGYTF.

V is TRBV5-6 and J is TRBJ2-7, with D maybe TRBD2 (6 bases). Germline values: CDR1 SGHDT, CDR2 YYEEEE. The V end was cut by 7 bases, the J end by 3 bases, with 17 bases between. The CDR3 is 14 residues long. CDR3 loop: CASCSGVGHYEQYF. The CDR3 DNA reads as TGTGCCAGCTGCTCGGGGGTAGGGCACTACGAGCAGTACTTC.

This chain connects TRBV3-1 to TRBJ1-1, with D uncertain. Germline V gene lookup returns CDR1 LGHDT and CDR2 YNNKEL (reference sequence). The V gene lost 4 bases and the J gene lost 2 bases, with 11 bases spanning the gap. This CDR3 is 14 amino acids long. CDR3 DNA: TGTGCCAGCAGCCCAGCGCGACGCAACACTGAAGCTTTCTTT. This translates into CASSPARRNTEAFF.

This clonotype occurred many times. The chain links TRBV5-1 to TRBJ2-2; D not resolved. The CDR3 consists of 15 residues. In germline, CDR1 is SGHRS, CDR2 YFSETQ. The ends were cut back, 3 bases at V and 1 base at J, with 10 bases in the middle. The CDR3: CASSSLQLNTGELFF. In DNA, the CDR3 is TGCGCCAGCAGCTCACTCCAACTGAACACCGGGGAGCTGTTTTTT.

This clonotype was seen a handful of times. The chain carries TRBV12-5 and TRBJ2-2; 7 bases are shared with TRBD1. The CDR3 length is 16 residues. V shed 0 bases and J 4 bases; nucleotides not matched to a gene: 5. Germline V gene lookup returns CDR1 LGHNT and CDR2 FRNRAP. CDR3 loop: CASGLVGRDSTGELFF. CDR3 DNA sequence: TGTGCTAGTGGTTTGGTGGGAAGGGACAGCACCGGGGAGCTGTTTTTT.

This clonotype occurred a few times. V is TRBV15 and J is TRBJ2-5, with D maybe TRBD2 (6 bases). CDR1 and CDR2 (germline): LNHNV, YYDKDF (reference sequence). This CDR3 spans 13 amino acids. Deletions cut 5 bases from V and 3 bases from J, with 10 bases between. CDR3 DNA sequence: TGTGCCACCAGCGGGGGACTGGAAGAGACCCAGTACTTC. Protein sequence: CATSGGLEETQYF.

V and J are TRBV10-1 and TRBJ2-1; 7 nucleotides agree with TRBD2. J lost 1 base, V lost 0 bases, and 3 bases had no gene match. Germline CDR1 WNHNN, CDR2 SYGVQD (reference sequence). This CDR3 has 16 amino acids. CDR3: CASSESRAGSYNEQFF. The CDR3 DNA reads TGCGCCAGCAGTGAGTCGAGAGCGGGGTCCTACAATGAGCAGTTCTTC.

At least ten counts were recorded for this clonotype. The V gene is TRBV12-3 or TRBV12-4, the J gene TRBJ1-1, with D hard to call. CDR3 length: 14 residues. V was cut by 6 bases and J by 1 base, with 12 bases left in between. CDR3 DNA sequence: TGTGCCAGCAGCCGAAGTCCGGGGAACACTGAAGCTTTCTTT. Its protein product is CASSRSPGNTEAFF.

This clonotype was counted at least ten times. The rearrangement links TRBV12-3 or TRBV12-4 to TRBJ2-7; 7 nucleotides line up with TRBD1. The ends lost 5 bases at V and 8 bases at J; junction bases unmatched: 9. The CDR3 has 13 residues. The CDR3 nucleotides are TGTGCCAGCAGTCCCAGACAGGGAAGTAAGCAGTACGTC. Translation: CASSPRQGSKQYV.

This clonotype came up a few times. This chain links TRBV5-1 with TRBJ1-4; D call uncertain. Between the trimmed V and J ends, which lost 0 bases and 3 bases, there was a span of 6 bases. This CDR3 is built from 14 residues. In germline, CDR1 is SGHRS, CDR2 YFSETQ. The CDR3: CASSLATANEKLFF. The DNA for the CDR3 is TGCGCCAGCAGCTTGGCCACAGCTAATGAAAAACTGTTTTTT.

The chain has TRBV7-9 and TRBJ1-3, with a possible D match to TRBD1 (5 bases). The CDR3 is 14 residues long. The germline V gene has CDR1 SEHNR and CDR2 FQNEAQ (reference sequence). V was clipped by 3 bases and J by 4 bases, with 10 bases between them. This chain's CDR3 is CASSLGVAGNTIYF. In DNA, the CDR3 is TGTGCCAGCAGCTTGGGGGTAGCGGGAAACACCATATATTTT.

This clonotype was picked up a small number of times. The CDR3 coding sequence is TGTGCCATCAGCGGGACCACGAACACCGGGGAGCTGTTTTTT. This translates into CAISGTTNTGELFF. V is TRBV10-3 and J is TRBJ2-2; either TRBD1 or TRBD2 may supply D (5 bases each). V was shortened by 6 bases and J by 0 bases, with 8 bases between the two germline ends. Germline V gene lookup returns CDR1 ENHRY and CDR2 SYGVKD. The CDR3 runs 14 residues.

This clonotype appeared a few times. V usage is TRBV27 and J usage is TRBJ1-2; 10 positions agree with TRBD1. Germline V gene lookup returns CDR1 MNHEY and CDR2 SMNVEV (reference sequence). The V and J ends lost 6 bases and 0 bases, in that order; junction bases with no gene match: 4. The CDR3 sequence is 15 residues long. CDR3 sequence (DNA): TGTGCCAGCAGGGGACAGGGGAGGTCTAACTATGGCTACACCTTC. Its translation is CASRGQGRSNYGYTF.

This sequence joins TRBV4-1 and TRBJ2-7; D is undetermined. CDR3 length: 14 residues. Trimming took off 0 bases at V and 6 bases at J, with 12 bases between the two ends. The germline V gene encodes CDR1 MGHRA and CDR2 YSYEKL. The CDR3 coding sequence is TGCGCCAGCAGCCAAGATTTTTTGGGCGGCGAGCAGTACGTC. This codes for CASSQDFLGGEQYV.

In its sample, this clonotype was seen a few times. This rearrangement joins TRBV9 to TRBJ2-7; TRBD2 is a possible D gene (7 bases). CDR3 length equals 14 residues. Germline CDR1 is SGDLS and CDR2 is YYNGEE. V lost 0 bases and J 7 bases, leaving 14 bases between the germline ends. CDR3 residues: CASSVDRGAREQYV. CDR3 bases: TGTGCCAGCAGCGTAGACCGGGGGGCCAGGGAGCAGTACGTC.

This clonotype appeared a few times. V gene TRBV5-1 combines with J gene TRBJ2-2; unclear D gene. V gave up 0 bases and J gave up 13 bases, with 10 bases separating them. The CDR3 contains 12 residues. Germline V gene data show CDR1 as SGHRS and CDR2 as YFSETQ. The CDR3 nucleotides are TGCGCCAGCAGCTTGGAGCCGACTGGGCTGTTTTTT. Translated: CASSLEPTGLFF. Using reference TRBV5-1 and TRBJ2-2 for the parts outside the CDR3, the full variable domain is KAGVTQTPRYLIKTRGQQVTLSCSPISGHRSVSWYQQTPGQGLQFLFEYFSETQRNKGNFPGRFSGRQFSNSRSEMNVSTLELGDSALYLCASSLEPTGLFFGEGSRLTVL.

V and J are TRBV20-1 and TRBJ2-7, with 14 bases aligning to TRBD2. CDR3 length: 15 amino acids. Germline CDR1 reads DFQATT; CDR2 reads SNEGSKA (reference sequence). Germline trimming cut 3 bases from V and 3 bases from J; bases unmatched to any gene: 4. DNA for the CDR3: TGCAGTGCTAGCGGGACTAGCGGGAGAGACTACGAGCAGTACTTC. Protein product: CSASGTSGRDYEQYF.

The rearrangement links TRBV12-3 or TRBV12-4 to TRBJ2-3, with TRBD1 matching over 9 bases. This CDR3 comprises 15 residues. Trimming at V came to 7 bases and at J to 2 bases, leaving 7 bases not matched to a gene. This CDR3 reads CASTRDRVATDTQYF. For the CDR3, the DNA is TGTGCCAGCACCCGGGACAGGGTCGCCACAGATACGCAGTATTTT.

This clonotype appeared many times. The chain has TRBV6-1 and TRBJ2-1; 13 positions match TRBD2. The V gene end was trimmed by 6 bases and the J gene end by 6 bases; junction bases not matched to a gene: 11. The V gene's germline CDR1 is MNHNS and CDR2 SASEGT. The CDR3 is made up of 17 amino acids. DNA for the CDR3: TGTGCCAGCAGACCCACGGGACTAGCGGGAATGGGCAATGAGCAGTTCTTC. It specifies CASRPTGLAGMGNEQFF.

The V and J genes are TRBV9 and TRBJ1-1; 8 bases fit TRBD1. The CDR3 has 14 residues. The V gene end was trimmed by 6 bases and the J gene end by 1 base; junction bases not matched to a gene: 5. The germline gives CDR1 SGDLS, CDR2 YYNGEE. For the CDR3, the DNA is TGTGCCAGCACAAAGGACAGGGAGAACACTGAAGCTTTCTTT. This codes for CASTKDRENTEAFF.

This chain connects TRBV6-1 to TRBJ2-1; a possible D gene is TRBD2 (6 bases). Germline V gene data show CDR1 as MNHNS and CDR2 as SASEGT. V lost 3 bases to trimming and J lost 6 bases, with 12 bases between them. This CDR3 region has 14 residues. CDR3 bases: TGTGCCAGCAGTGATCCCCGGGGAGGCAATGAGCAGTTCTTC. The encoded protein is CASSDPRGGNEQFF.

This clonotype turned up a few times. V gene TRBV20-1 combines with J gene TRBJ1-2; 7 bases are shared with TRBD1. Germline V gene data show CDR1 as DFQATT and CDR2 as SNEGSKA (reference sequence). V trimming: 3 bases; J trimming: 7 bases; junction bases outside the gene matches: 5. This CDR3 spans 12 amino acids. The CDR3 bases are TGCAGTGCTAGGACAGGGTTAGTTGGCTACACCTTC. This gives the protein CSARTGLVGYTF.

The DNA of the CDR3 is TGTGCCAGCTCACGGGGCCGAGGGGCATTTGGCGAGCAGTACTTC. Translated, it gives CASSRGRGAFGEQYF. This rearrangement joins TRBV18 to TRBJ2-7; D may be TRBD1 or TRBD2 (5 bases each). V was cut by 4 bases and J by 6 bases, with 19 bases left in between. Germline V lookup: CDR1 KGHSH, CDR2 LQKENI. This CDR3 is 15 amino acids long.

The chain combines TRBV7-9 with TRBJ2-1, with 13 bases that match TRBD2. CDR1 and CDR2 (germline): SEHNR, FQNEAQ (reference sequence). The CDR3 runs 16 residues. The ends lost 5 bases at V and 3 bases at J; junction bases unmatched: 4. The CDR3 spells CASSATSGRDYNEQFF. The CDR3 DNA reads TGTGCCAGCAGCGCAACTAGCGGGAGGGACTACAATGAGCAGTTCTTC.

The CDR3 protein is CASSFQGSSGYTF. In DNA, the CDR3 is TGTGCCAGCAGTTTTCAGGGATCCTCTGGCTACACCTTC. The V and J genes are TRBV28 and TRBJ1-2; tentatively, D is TRBD1 (5 bases). This CDR3 is built from 13 residues. Looked up from germline, CDR1 is MDHEN and CDR2 is SYDVKM. V lost 3 bases, J lost 7 bases, and 12 bases lay in between.

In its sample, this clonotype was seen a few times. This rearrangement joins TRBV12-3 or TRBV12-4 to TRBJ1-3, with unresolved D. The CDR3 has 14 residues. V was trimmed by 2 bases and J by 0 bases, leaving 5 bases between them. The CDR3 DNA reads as TGTGCCAGCAGTTTACCGTTCTCTGGAAACACCATATATTTT. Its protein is CASSLPFSGNTIYF.

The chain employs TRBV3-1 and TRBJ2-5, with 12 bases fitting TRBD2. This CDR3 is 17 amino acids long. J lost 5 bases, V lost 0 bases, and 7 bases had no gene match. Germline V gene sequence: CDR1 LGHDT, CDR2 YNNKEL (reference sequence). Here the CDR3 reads CASSQDRRLAGGETQYF. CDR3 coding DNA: TGTGCCAGCAGCCAAGATCGGCGTCTAGCGGGGGGGGAGACCCAGTACTTC.

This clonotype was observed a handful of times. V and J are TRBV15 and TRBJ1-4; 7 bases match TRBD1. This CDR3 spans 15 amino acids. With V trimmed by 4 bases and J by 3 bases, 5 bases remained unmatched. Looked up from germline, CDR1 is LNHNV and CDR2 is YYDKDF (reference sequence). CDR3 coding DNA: TGTGCCACCAGCAAGGCGGGGACAGCTAATGAAAAACTGTTTTTT. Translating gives CATSKAGTANEKLFF.

CDR3 in amino acids: CASSGGLETYEQYF. The CDR3 DNA reads as TGTGCCAGCAGCGGGGGACTCGAAACCTACGAGCAGTACTTC. This chain joins TRBV7-6 and TRBJ2-7; D is perhaps TRBD2 (6 bases). The germline gives CDR1 SGHVS, CDR2 FNYEAQ. The CDR3 loop spans 14 amino acids. Trimming left V 5 bases short and J 2 bases short, with 13 bases between.

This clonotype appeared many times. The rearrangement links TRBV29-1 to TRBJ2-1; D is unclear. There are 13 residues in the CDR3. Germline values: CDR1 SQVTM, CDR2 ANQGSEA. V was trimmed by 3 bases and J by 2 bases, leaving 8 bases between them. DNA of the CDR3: TGCAGCGTTGATGGCGGAACCTACAATGAGCAGTTCTTC. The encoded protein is CSVDGGTYNEQFF.

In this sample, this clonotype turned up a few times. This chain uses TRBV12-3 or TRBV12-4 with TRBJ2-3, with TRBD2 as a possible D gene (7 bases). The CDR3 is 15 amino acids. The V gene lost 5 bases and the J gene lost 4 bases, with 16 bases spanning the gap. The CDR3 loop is CASSESGKGADTQYF. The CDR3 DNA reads TGTGCCAGCAGTGAAAGCGGGAAGGGGGCAGATACGCAGTATTTT.